The 3 T cell receptor beta chains in this list originate from one sample, sequenced in a study of cytomegalovirus exposure and HLA in healthy donors. This PCR relied on a set of 60 Vbeta primers and 13 Jbeta primers. Measured with immunoSEQ multiplex PCR; TCRdb has only the in-frame clones, and not every one. This table has about 92,000 clones, more than 60% appearing once. The sample was PBMCs. The receptors here all came from a man between 45 and 60 years old in good health and CMV-seropositive.

The V gene is TRBV28, the J gene TRBJ1-2, with D possibly matching TRBD1 (6 bases). Per the germline V gene, CDR1 is MDHEN and CDR2 is SYDVKM. This CDR3 region has 13 residues. Trimming shortened V by 7 bases and J by 8 bases, and 17 bases separated the two germline ends. CDR3 DNA sequence: TGTGCCAGCACCCAATTACAGGGTGGGGGCTACACCTTC. Encoded protein: CASTQLQGGGYTF.

This chain connects TRBV27 to TRBJ2-7; 10 nucleotides match TRBD2. This CDR3 is 15 amino acids long. Trimming at V came to 3 bases and at J to 6 bases, leaving 8 bases not matched to a gene. Per germline, CDR1 MNHEY and CDR2 SMNVEV (reference sequence). The CDR3 spells CASSFERGGLAEQYF. The CDR3 DNA reads TGTGCCAGCAGTTTCGAGCGGGGGGGCCTAGCCGAGCAGTACTTC.

The chain has TRBV27 and TRBJ2-5; the match to TRBD2 covers 13 bases. This CDR3 is 16 amino acids long. V dropped 3 bases and J dropped 0; count of bases not matched to a gene: 1. The V gene's germline CDR1 is MNHEY and CDR2 SMNVEV (reference sequence). In nucleotides, the CDR3 is TGTGCCAGCAGTTTGGGACTAGCGGGGAACCAAGAGACCCAGTACTTC. This gives the protein CASSLGLAGNQETQYF.